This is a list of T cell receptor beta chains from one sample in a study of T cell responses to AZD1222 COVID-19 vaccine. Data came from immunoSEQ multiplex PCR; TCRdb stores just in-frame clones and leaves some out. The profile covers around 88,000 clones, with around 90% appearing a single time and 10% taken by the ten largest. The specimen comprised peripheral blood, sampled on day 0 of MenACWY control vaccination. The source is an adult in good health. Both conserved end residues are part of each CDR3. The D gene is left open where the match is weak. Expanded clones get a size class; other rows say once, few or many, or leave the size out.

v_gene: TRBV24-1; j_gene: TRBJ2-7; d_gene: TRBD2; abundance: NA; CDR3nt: TGTGCCACCTCGGGGGGAGGGGCCGAGCAGTACTTC; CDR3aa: CATSGGGAEQYF
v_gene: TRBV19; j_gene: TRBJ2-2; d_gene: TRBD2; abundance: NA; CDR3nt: TGTGCCAGTAGTATATCGTCTAGCGGGGTCCCCGGGGAGCTGTTTTTT; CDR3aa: CASSISSSGVPGELFF
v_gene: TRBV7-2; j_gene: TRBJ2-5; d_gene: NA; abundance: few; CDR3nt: TGTGCCAGCAGCTTAGGGCTGCTGGAGACCCAGTACTTC; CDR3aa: CASSLGLLETQYF
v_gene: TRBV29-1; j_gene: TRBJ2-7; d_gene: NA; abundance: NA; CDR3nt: TGCAGCGTTGTAGAGGGCAGGAGCTCCTACGAGCAGTACTTC; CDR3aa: CSVVEGRSSYEQYF
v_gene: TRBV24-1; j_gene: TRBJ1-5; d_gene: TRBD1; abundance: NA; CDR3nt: TGTGCCACGACGGGACAGGGGGCTTGTGCTCAGCCCCAGCATTTT; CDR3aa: CATTGQGACAQPQHF
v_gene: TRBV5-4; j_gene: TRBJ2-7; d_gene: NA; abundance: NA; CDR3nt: TGTGCCAGCAGCTTGGGGGTAACAATCTCCTACGAGCAGTACTTC; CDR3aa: CASSLGVTISYEQYF
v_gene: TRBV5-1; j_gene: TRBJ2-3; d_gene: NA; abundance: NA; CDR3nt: TGCGCCAGCAGCTTGGCCTTATCGGGGGGCGCTCCAGATACGCAGTATTTT; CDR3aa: CASSLALSGGAPDTQYF
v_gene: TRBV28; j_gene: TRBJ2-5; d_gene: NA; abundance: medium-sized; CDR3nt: TGTGCCAGCAGTTTTGCGGGATCGGGGACACCCTCTTCTTACCAAGAGACCCAGTACTTC; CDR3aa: CASSFAGSGTPSSYQETQYF
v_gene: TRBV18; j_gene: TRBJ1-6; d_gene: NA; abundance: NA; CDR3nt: TGTGCCAGCTCACCCGGGACCGGGAGAAAGGATTCACCCCTCCACTTT; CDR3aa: CASSPGTGRKDSPLHF
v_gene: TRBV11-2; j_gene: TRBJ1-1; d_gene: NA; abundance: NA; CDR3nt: TGTGCCAGCAGCTTTGGTCAGGACACTGAAGCTTTCTTT; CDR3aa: CASSFGQDTEAFF
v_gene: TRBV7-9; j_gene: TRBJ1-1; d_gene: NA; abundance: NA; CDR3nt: TGTGCCAGCAGCTTCGACGGGAACACTGAAGCTTTCTTT; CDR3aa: CASSFDGNTEAFF
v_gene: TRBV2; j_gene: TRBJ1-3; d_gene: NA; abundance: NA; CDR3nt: TGTGCCAGCAGTGCACTTATGAGCTCTGGAAACACCATATATTTT; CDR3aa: CASSALMSSGNTIYF
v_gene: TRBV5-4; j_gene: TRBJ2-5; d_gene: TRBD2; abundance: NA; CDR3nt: TGTGCCAGCAGCTTGGGGACTAGCGGTTACCAAGAGACCCAGTACTTC; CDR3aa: CASSLGTSGYQETQYF
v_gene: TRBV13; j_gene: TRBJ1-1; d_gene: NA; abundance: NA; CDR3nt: TGTGCCAGCAGCTTAGGGAGCTTATTGACTGAAGCTTTCTTT; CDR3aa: CASSLGSLLTEAFF
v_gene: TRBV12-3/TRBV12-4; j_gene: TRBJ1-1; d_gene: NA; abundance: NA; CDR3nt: TGTGCCAGCAGTTTTGAAGGGTTATCAGCTTTCTTT; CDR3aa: CASSFEGLSAFF
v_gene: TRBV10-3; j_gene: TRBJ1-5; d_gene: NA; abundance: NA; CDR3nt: TGTGCCATCAGTGAGTCGGGGACTGGGAGCAATCAGCCCCAGCATTTT; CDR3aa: CAISESGTGSNQPQHF
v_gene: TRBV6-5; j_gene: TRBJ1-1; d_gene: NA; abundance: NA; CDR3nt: TGTGCCAGCAGCGAGGACACTGAAGCTTTCTTT; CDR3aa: CASSEDTEAFF
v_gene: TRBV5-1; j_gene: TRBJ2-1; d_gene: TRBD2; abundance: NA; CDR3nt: TGCGCCAGCAGCCCATTAGCGGGGGCCGGGGATGAGCAGTTCTTC; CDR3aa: CASSPLAGAGDEQFF
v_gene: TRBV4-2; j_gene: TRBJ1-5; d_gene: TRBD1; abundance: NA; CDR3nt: TGTGCCAGCAGCGTCCGGGACAGGGTATACAATCAGCCCCAGCATTTT; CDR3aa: CASSVRDRVYNQPQHF
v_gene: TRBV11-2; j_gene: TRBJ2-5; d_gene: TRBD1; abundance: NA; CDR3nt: TGTGCCAGCAGCTTAGAAAGGACAGGGGGCCCGCGGGAGACCCAGTACTTC; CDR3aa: CASSLERTGGPRETQYF